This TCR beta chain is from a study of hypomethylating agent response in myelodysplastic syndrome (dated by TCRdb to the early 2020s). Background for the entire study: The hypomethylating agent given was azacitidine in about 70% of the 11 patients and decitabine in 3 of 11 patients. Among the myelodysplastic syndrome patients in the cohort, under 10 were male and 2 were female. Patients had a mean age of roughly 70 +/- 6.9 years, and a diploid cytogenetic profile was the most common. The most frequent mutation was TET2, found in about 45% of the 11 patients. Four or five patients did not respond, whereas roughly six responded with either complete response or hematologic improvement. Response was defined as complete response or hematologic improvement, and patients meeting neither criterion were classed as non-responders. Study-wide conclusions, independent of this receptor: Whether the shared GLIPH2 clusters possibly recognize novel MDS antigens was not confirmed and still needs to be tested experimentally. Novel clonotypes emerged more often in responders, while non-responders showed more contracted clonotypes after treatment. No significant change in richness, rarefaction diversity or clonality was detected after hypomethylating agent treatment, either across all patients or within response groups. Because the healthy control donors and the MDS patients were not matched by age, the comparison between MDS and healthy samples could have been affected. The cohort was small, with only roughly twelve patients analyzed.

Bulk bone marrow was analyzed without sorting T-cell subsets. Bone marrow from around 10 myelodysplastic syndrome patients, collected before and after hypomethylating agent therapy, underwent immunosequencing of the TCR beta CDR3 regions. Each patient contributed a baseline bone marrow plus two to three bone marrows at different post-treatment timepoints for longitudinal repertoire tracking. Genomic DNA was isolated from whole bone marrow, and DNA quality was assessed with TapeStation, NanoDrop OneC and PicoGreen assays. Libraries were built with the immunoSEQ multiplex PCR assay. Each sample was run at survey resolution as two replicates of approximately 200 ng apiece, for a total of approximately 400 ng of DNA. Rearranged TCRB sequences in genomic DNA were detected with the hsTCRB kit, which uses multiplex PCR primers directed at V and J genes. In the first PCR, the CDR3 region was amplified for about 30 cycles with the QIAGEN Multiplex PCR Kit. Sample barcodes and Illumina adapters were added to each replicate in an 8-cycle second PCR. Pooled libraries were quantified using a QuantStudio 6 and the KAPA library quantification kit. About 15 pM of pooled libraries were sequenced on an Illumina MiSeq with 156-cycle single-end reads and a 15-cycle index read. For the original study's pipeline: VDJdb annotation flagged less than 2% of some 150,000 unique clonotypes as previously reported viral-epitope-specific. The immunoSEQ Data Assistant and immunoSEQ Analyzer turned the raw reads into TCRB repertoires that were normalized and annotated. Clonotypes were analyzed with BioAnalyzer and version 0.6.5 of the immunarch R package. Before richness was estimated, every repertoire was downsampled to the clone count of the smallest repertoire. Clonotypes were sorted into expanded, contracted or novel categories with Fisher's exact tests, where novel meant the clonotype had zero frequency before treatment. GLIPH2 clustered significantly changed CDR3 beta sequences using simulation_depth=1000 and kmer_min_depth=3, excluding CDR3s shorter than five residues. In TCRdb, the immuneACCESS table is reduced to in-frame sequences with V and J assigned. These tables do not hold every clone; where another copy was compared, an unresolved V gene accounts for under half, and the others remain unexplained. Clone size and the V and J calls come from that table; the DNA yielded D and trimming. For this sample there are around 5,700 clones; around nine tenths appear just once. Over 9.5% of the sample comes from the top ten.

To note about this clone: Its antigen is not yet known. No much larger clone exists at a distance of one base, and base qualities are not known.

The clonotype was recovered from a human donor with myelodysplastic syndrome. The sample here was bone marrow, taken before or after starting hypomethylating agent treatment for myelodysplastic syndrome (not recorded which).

Here the CDR3 is given as CASSSRQGKEVDTQYF. The DNA is as follows: TGTGCCAGCAGCTCCCGACAGGGTAAAGAAGTAGATACGCAGTATTTT. The rearranged chain carries TRBV7-9 and TRBJ2-3; TRBD1 agrees with 7 junctional bases. Reading the germline V gene (reference sequence) gives CDR1 SEHNR and CDR2 FQNEAQ. Clipping removes 4 bases from V and 5 bases from J, with 12 as the unmatched junction base count. The CDR3 numbers 16 residues from cysteine through phenylalanine. Only the CDR3 DNA stays, 48 bases, in frame from base 1.